These 23 T cell receptor beta chains originate from one sample sequenced in a study of blood T cell repertoires in COVID-19. Measured with immunoSEQ multiplex PCR; TCRdb has only the in-frame clones, and not every one. The repertoire holds 90,000 to 120,000 clones, approximately 84% seen once, with 2.1% in the top ten. Specimen: peripheral blood. Source of these receptors: a human donor in a cohort sampled during active COVID-19.

The chain employs TRBV7-6 and TRBJ1-6; possibly TRBD1 for D (6 bases). Germline V lookup: CDR1 SGHVS, CDR2 FNYEAQ. Trimming left V 1 base short and J 7 bases short, with 11 bases between. The CDR3 runs 15 residues. The CDR3 reads CASSLVGTPNSPLHF. The CDR3 DNA is TGTGCCAGCAGCTTAGTGGGGACACCCAATTCACCCCTCCACTTT.

The CDR3 bases are TGTGCCAGCAGCTTTGGAGCGAACACCGGGGAGCTGTTTTTT. Translated: CASSFGANTGELFF. This chain connects TRBV13 to TRBJ2-2; D not certain. CDR1 and CDR2 from the germline V gene are PRHDT and FYEKMQ (reference sequence). The CDR3 has 14 residues. The germline V and J ends were trimmed by 3 bases and 0 bases, with 5 bases remaining between them. Full variable domain (missing parts from reference TRBV13 and TRBJ2-2): AAGVIQSPRHLIKEKRETATLKCYPIPRHDTVYWYQQGPGQDPQFLISFYEKMQSDKGSIPDRFSAQQFSDYHSELNMSSLELGDSALYFCASSFGANTGELFFGEGSRLTVL.

This clone has only a few counts. The chain links TRBV5-6 to TRBJ2-3; TRBD2 agrees at 8 bases. V trimming: 0 bases; J trimming: 4 bases; junction bases outside the gene matches: 7. From germline, CDR1 is SGHDT and CDR2 YYEEEE. The CDR3 extends over 16 amino acids. The CDR3 loop is CASSLEAGGYADTQYF. CDR3 in DNA: TGTGCCAGCAGCTTGGAGGCGGGGGGATACGCAGATACGCAGTATTTT.

The rearrangement links TRBV9 to TRBJ2-7; a possible D gene is TRBD2 (5 bases). Germline V gene sequence: CDR1 SGDLS, CDR2 YYNGEE. With 0 bases removed from V and 2 bases from J, the gap between germline ends came to 12 bases. The CDR3 sequence is 15 residues long. In nucleotides, the CDR3 is TGTGCCAGCAGCGTAGATTCGGGATCTGCCTACGAGCAGTACTTC. Protein: CASSVDSGSAYEQYF.

The chain is built from TRBV9 and TRBJ1-2; tentatively, D is TRBD1 (6 bases). This CDR3 spans 15 amino acids. The germline V and J ends were trimmed by 3 bases and 8 bases, with 20 bases remaining between them. Germline V gene lookup returns CDR1 SGDLS and CDR2 YYNGEE. The CDR3 DNA reads as TGTGCCAGCAGCGAGGGAAAATCGGGCGGGGGCGGCTACACCTTC. Translating it yields CASSEGKSGGGGYTF.

This clone was counted only a few times. The chain recombines TRBV28 with TRBJ2-2; TRBD1 agrees at 7 bases. The germline CDR1 and CDR2 sequences are MDHEN and SYDVKM. V gave up 10 bases and J gave up 0 bases; unmatched junction bases: 8. This CDR3 contains 15 residues. The CDR3 loop reads CAISGQISNTGELFF. CDR3 nucleotide sequence: TGTGCCATCTCGGGACAGATATCGAACACCGGGGAGCTGTTTTTT. Drawing the rest from reference TRBV28 and TRBJ2-2, the complete variable domain is DVKVTQSSRYLVKRTGEKVFLECVQDMDHENMFWYRQDPGLGLRLIYFSYDVKMKEKGDIPEGYSVSREKKERFSLILESASTNQTSMYLCAISGQISNTGELFFGEGSRLTVL.

The chain combines TRBV9 with TRBJ1-2, with TRBD1 matching 7 bases. The CDR3 length is 15 residues. J gave up 0 bases and V 4 bases, and 6 bases lay outside the gene matches. Per the germline V gene, CDR1 is SGDLS and CDR2 is YYNGEE. CDR3 DNA sequence: TGTGCCAGCAGCCCTACAGGGGCTGCTAACTATGGCTACACCTTC. This translates into CASSPTGAANYGYTF.

The chain employs TRBV18 and TRBJ2-3; tentative D call: TRBD1 (5 bases). This CDR3 comprises 15 residues. Germline V gene data show CDR1 as KGHSH and CDR2 as LQKENI. Trimming removed 2 bases from V and 6 bases from J, with 15 bases in between. The CDR3 DNA is TGTGCCAGCTCACCAGGGGCAGCCCCCACCGATACGCAGTATTTT. Protein product: CASSPGAAPTDTQYF.

This sequence joins TRBV7-3 and TRBJ1-1; D is uncertain. The CDR3 covers 14 residues. The germline gives CDR1 SGHTA, CDR2 FQGTGA. Trimming removed 5 bases at V and 0 bases at J, with 10 bases between. The chain's CDR3 is CASSKDGLNTEAFF. The CDR3 DNA reads as TGTGCCAGCAGCAAGGATGGGCTGAACACTGAAGCTTTCTTT.

The rearrangement uses TRBV5-1 and TRBJ2-3; TRBD2 matches at 14 bases. There are 15 residues in the CDR3. With V trimmed by 4 bases and J by 6 bases, 4 bases remained unmatched. The V gene's germline CDR1 is SGHRS and CDR2 YFSETQ. The CDR3 coding sequence is TGCGCCAGCAGCGAGGGACTAGCGGGAGTGGATACGCAGTATTTT. This codes for CASSEGLAGVDTQYF.

To note about this clone: Additional DNA sequences in this sample encode the identical CDR3. The gene calls are TRBV27 and TRBJ2-7; perhaps TRBD2 as D (6 bases). Germline CDR1 and CDR2: MNHEY and SMNVEV (reference sequence). Trimming stripped 3 bases from V and 5 bases from J, with 11 bases between. The CDR3 covers 13 residues. The CDR3 DNA reads as TGTGCCAGCAGTTTTGGGGGGAGTGACGAGCAGTACTTC. It specifies CASSFGGSDEQYF.

J is TRBJ2-7 and V is TRBV7-8; 9 positions match TRBD1. Germline values: CDR1 SGHVS, CDR2 FQNEAQ. The CDR3 is 15 residues long. V lost 2 bases to trimming and J lost 3 bases; unmatched junction nucleotides: 5. The CDR3 region has the DNA TGTGCCAGCAGCTTAAACACAGGGGGCAACTACGAGCAGTACTTC. As protein: CASSLNTGGNYEQYF.

The rearrangement joins TRBV15 to TRBJ2-2; D is possibly TRBD1 (5 bases). With 1 base removed from V and 6 bases from J, the gap between germline ends came to 9 bases. Germline loops: CDR1 LNHNV, CDR2 YYDKDF (reference sequence). The CDR3 has 14 amino acids. The CDR3 spells CATSRGRQSGELFF. CDR3 DNA: TGTGCCACCAGCAGAGGACGACAGTCCGGGGAGCTGTTTTTT.

J is TRBJ1-6 and V is TRBV5-1; 7 nucleotides match TRBD1. Germline V gene data show CDR1 as SGHRS and CDR2 as YFSETQ. This CDR3 comprises 15 residues. V shed 0 bases, J shed 8 bases, and the junction held 5 bases outside the gene matches. The CDR3 here is CASSLGGTADSPLHF. Written as DNA, the CDR3 is TGCGCCAGCAGCTTGGGCGGGACAGCGGATTCACCCCTCCACTTT.

This clone was recorded a few times. V is TRBV7-3 and J is TRBJ2-5, with a weak D call TRBD1 (5 bases). Germline values: CDR1 SGHTA, CDR2 FQGTGA. The V end was cut by 0 bases, the J end by 4 bases, with 9 bases between. CDR3 length equals 14 residues. The CDR3 region has the DNA TGTGCCAGCAGCTTAACGGCAGGGTTAGAGACCCAGTACTTC. Its protein is CASSLTAGLETQYF.

This rearrangement joins TRBV28 to TRBJ1-2; 8 bases are a match to TRBD1. The CDR3 is 14 amino acids. The trim removed 2 bases at V and 7 bases at J, leaving 6 bases unmatched. The germline gives CDR1 MDHEN, CDR2 SYDVKM. This CDR3 is CASSLNSGGGGYTF. CDR3 DNA sequence: TGTGCCAGCAGTTTAAATTCAGGGGGCGGTGGCTACACCTTC.

This chain links TRBV6-5 with TRBJ1-1; D is possibly TRBD1 (5 bases). The CDR3 extends over 15 amino acids. V was clipped by 0 bases and J by 4 bases, with 12 bases between them. Germline V gene data show CDR1 as MNHEY and CDR2 as SVGAGI. CDR3 DNA sequence: TGTGCCAGCAGTTACTCCGGCAGGGCTCGCACTGAAGCTTTCTTT. It specifies CASSYSGRARTEAFF.

The gene calls are TRBV6-5 and TRBJ1-5, with 9 bases identical to TRBD1. Per the germline V gene, CDR1 is MNHEY and CDR2 is SVGAGI. CDR3 length: 14 amino acids. V shed 6 bases, J shed 6 bases, and the junction held 6 bases outside the gene matches. The CDR3 DNA is TGTGCCAGCAGGGGACAGGGATTAGGTCAGCCCCAGCATTTT. Translated, it gives CASRGQGLGQPQHF.

This chain joins TRBV28 and TRBJ1-2; TRBD1 matches at 10 bases. The germline gives CDR1 MDHEN, CDR2 SYDVKM. This CDR3 region has 14 residues. V trimming: 6 bases; J trimming: 6 bases; junction bases outside the gene matches: 7. The CDR3 sequence: CASSQVDRGNGYTF. The CDR3 nucleotides are TGTGCCAGCAGCCAAGTGGACAGGGGGAATGGCTACACCTTC.

This clone showed up just once. This sequence joins TRBV5-1 and TRBJ1-1, with D maybe TRBD1 (6 bases). The V gene lost 4 bases and the J gene lost 5 bases, with 18 bases spanning the gap. From germline, CDR1 is SGHRS and CDR2 YFSETQ. This CDR3 is built from 15 residues. DNA of the CDR3: TGCGCCAGCAGCCGAAACCCAGACAGGTGGACTGAAGCTTTCTTT. Protein product: CASSRNPDRWTEAFF.

The V gene is TRBV6-4, the J gene TRBJ1-1; TRBD1 matches at 7 bases. This CDR3 comprises 14 residues. V lost 3 bases to trimming and J lost 4 bases; unmatched junction nucleotides: 5. Germline assignment: CDR1 MRHNA and CDR2 SNTAGT. Written as DNA, the CDR3 is TGTGCCAGCAGTGAACAGGGGTCGGGCACTGAAGCTTTCTTT. As protein: CASSEQGSGTEAFF.

This clone was detected a few times. The rearrangement links TRBV12-5 to TRBJ1-5, with D possibly TRBD1 on 6 matching bases. The CDR3 length is 14 residues. The V end was cut by 5 bases, the J end by 7 bases, with 15 bases between. CDR1 and CDR2 (germline): LGHNT, FRNRAP. The CDR3 DNA reads TGTGCTAGTGGTCCCCAGGACAGCGAGCAGCCCCAGCATTTT. Its translation: CASGPQDSEQPQHF.

This clone was seen only a few times. J is TRBJ2-5 and V is TRBV10-3, with TRBD1 matching 9 bases. The V gene's germline CDR1 is ENHRY and CDR2 SYGVKD. V trimming: 7 bases; J trimming: 5 bases; junction bases outside the gene matches: 8. The CDR3 length is 14 residues. This chain's CDR3 is CAINAGQGRETQYF. The CDR3 coding sequence is TGTGCCATCAACGCCGGACAGGGGCGCGAGACCCAGTACTTC.